This T cell receptor (beta chain) was retrieved from a study of blood T cell repertoires in COVID-19. As for the study in general: Material from acute and convalescent COVID-19 was sourced from the United States, Italy and Spain. T cells, B-cell-depleted T cells, or PBMCs provided the cDNA or gDNA that served as material.

In this sample, this clone turned up once. The authors' processing: The assay estimated nucleated cells by amplifying reference gene primers. Using immunoSEQ multiplex PCR, the repertoire was profiled, and TCRdb retains in-frame clones only, with some absent. V and J calls and clone size are as listed in that table; D and trimming were resolved from the DNA. The sample shows 190,000 or so clones, 89% of them seen only once. The ends were cut back, 1 base at V and 6 bases at J, with 12 bases in the middle. The CDR3 length is 14 residues. CDR1 SGHTA and CDR2 FQGNSA come from the germline V gene. The rearrangement joins TRBV7-2 to TRBJ1-1; tentative D call: TRBD1 (5 bases). This TCR derives from a man aged 35 to 55 with acute or convalescent COVID-19. Material: peripheral blood. CDR3 sequence reads: CASSLGGGAPEAFF. In nucleotides, the CDR3 is TGTGCCAGCAGCTTAGGCGGTGGGGCCCCTGAAGCTTTCTTT.